This TCR beta chain was obtained from a study of T cell responses to AZD1222 COVID-19 vaccine (dated by TCRdb to the early 2020s). Context from the whole study: TCR sequencing covered over 230 trial participants: 207 given two doses of AZD1222 and around 25 given two doses of MenACWY control vaccine. Trial participants were enrolled into age subgroups of 18-55, 56-69 and 70-plus years, which contained around 150, 28 and 57 TCR-sequenced participants, respectively.

This clone has only a few counts. Its antigen target is currently unknown. The record has no base qualities; no much larger clone is one base away. The CDR3 regions of human TCRbeta chains were subjected to immunosequencing. The published analysis was carried out like this. Repertoire TCRs were matched against a reference library of SARS-CoV-2-specific TCRs generated with the MIRA antigen-specificity platform. Breadth was defined as the fraction of unique TCRs that were SARS-CoV-2-associated. Depth was defined as the fraction of total T cells that were SARS-CoV-2-associated. Using the MIRA data, every spike-specific TCR was mapped to the spike region that the TCR reacted to and assigned to either a CD4 or a CD8 class. Log10-transformed breadth and depth values were compared by one-way ANOVA with Sidak's multiple comparisons tests. Imported from immuneACCESS, the table was reduced by TCRdb to in-frame sequences with V and J called. These copies leave out some clones; in studies compared against another copy, an unresolved V gene accounts for under half, and the cause of the remainder is not known. That table furnishes V, J and clone size, whereas the DNA furnished D and trimming. In all, the sample holds about 25,000 clones, and roughly 87% of those were seen once. The top ten clones comprise under 35% of the sample.

As encoded in the germline V gene, CDR1 is SGHRS while CDR2 is YFSETQ. The CDR3 numbers 13 residues from cysteine through phenylalanine. Solely the CDR3 DNA is kept, with 39 bases framed from the first base. Trimming at the junction amounts to 1 base on V and 1 base on J, and the germline ends lie 5 bases apart. Sample time point, as interpreted from the label and publication: about 28 days (+/-7) after the second vaccine dose. AZD1222 recipients whose second dose came at about 4 weeks and those whose second dose came at about 12 weeks were combined into one group, since spike-specific TCR depth and breadth did not differ between the two schedules. Samples from vaccinated people were obtained from the UK trials COV001 and COV002, which included a single-blind randomized controlled phase 2/3 trial of AZD1222 (ChAdOx1 nCoV-19) in healthy adults. For TCRbeta chain sequencing, PBMC samples were collected from trial participants at day 0 and at day 28 after the second dose.

The study at large found these results: A significant rise in spike-specific TCR breadth and depth was observed after two AZD1222 doses relative to day 0 and relative to MenACWY recipients. The whole spike protein was spanned by vaccine-associated CD4 TCRs, and dominant responses were seen in regions 160-218 and 743-854. Nearly half of unique spike-specific TCRs reportedly recognized epitopes outside regions mutated in the B.1.351 and B.1.1.7 variants. Conclusions about previously exposed vaccinees are limited because only a handful of AZD1222 recipients were SARS-CoV-2 seropositive at baseline. The 56-69-year group was small, and its depth increase did not reach significance, likely because of low power. Most participants were white British and females outnumbered males, and the authors suggested that clonal diversity may have been underestimated. No day 14 peak-response samples were available, so repertoires were characterized only after the peak T cell response.

The TCR sequence derives from an adult who received the AZD1222 COVID-19 vaccine. Sample: peripheral blood, taken 28 days after the second AZD1222 dose. The rearranged segments are TRBV5-1 and TRBJ1-1; there is no confident call for the D gene. In nucleotides, the sequence is TGCGCCAGCAGCTTGACACCGAACACTGAAGCTTTCTTT. The translation is CASSLTPNTEAFF.